One sample yielded the 16 T cell receptor beta chains listed below, sequenced in a study of shared clonotypes between healthy human individuals. Some clones are missing from TCRdb's copy, which holds only in-frame ones; the method was immunoSEQ multiplex PCR. This sample carries about 510,000 clones, about 96% of them seen once, and the ten largest clones take 0.05% to 0.07%. What was sequenced was naive CD4+ T cells sorted from blood. Subset reported: CD45RA+ positively selected. These receptors were collected from a woman aged 25-40 years in good health.

This clone appeared once. The genes are TRBV28 and TRBJ1-2; D may be TRBD1 (5 bases). This CDR3 region has 13 residues. Germline V gene sequence: CDR1 MDHEN, CDR2 SYDVKM. The ends were cut back, 5 bases at V and 3 bases at J, with 10 bases in the middle. Here the CDR3 DNA reads TGTGCCAGCAGTCCGGGGACGGACTATGGCTACACCTTC. Translating it yields CASSPGTDYGYTF.

The chain employs TRBV5-1 and TRBJ2-1, with 8 bases fitting TRBD2. V gave up 4 bases and J gave up 0 bases; unmatched junction bases: 12. The V gene's germline CDR1 is SGHRS and CDR2 YFSETQ. The CDR3 covers 18 residues. The CDR3 sequence is CASSQARGLAGSYNEQFF. CDR3 nucleotides: TGCGCCAGCAGCCAGGCCCGTGGGCTAGCGGGCTCCTACAATGAGCAGTTCTTC.

The rearrangement links TRBV7-3 to TRBJ2-7; a possible D gene is TRBD2 (6 bases). The ends were cut back, 1 base at V and 3 bases at J, with 16 bases in the middle. From germline, CDR1 is SGHTA and CDR2 FQGTGA. The CDR3 covers 16 residues. This CDR3 is CASSLKGCLANYEQYF. In DNA, the CDR3 is TGTGCCAGCAGCTTAAAAGGTTGCCTAGCGAACTACGAGCAGTACTTC.

The chain uses TRBV6-8 and TRBJ2-1; D is uncertain. The germline V gene encodes CDR1 MNHGY and CDR2 SAAAGT. This CDR3 region has 14 residues. Trimming cost V 2 bases and J 5 bases, with 10 bases left between them. CDR3 sequence (DNA): TGTGCCAGCAGTTACGGTCCCCAGGACAATGAGCAGTTCTTC. It translates to CASSYGPQDNEQFF.

The chain links TRBV7-9 to TRBJ1-4; D is undetermined. CDR1 and CDR2 from the germline V gene are SEHNR and FQNEAQ (reference sequence). Between the trimmed V and J ends, which lost 0 bases and 10 bases, there was a span of 9 bases. The CDR3 is 13 amino acids. The CDR3 region is CASSLAHGGKLFF. As DNA, the CDR3 is TGTGCCAGCAGCTTAGCGCATGGCGGAAAACTGTTTTTT.

This clone was found once. V is TRBV5-1 and J is TRBJ2-1; TRBD1 matches at 8 bases. The trim removed 4 bases at V and 6 bases at J, leaving 9 bases unmatched. Germline CDR1 and CDR2: SGHRS and YFSETQ. The CDR3 sequence is 15 residues long. CDR3 in DNA: TGCGCCAGCAGCCCTGGACAGGGTGCGCGCAATGAGCAGTTCTTC. Amino acid sequence: CASSPGQGARNEQFF.

The chain is built from TRBV28 and TRBJ2-7; TRBD2 matches 7 bases. V lost 3 bases to trimming and J lost 2 bases; unmatched junction nucleotides: 10. CDR3 length: 16 residues. The germline CDR1 and CDR2 sequences are MDHEN and SYDVKM. Written as DNA, the CDR3 is TGTGCCAGCAGTTTGTGGGGGGGAGGTTGGCCCTACGAGCAGTACTTC. This codes for CASSLWGGGWPYEQYF.

V and J are TRBV28 and TRBJ2-1, with a tentative D call TRBD2 (5 bases). V lost 7 bases and J 3 bases, leaving 13 bases between the germline ends. Germline CDR1 reads MDHEN; CDR2 reads SYDVKM. This CDR3 is 14 amino acids long. The CDR3 bases are TGTGCCAGCAAGCTAGCCCCTCTCTACAATGAGCAGTTCTTC. Translating it yields CASKLAPLYNEQFF.

CDR3 sequence reads: CASSAGTGASYEQYF. CDR3 in DNA: TGTGCCAGCAGCGCCGGGACAGGGGCGTCCTACGAGCAGTACTTC. This chain uses TRBV11-3 with TRBJ2-7, with 10 nucleotides matching TRBD1. After removal of 5 bases from V and 1 base from J, the junction contained 5 bases not matched to a gene. The germline V gene encodes CDR1 SGHNT and CDR2 YENEEA. The CDR3 is 15 amino acids.

The chain employs TRBV28 and TRBJ2-7; 8 positions agree with TRBD2. With 8 bases clipped from V and 0 bases from J, the junction kept 6 bases outside the gene matches. There are 14 residues in the CDR3. CDR1 and CDR2 (germline): MDHEN, SYDVKM. CDR3 residues: CASLRGGSSYEQYF. Written as DNA, the CDR3 is TGTGCCAGCCTCCGGGGGGGTAGCTCCTACGAGCAGTACTTC.

V is TRBV19 and J is TRBJ1-1; the D is unclear. Germline V CDR1 and CDR2: LNHDA, SQIVND (reference sequence). The V end was cut by 5 bases, the J end by 5 bases, with 15 bases between. This CDR3 has 14 amino acids. The DNA for the CDR3 is TGTGCCAGTAGTGTAGTAGCTATCCAAACTGAAGCTTTCTTT. Residues: CASSVVAIQTEAFF.

The gene calls are TRBV28 and TRBJ1-1; D gene ambiguous. V lost 6 bases and J 7 bases, leaving 12 bases between the germline ends. Germline loops: CDR1 MDHEN, CDR2 SYDVKM. The CDR3 sequence is 12 residues long. CDR3 sequence (DNA): TGTGCCAGCAGATACAACCAGGTTGAAGCTTTCTTT. Translated, it gives CASRYNQVEAFF.

V usage is TRBV30 and J usage is TRBJ2-5, with D possibly being TRBD1 (6 bases). The J call may be faulty, since TRBJ2-7 better matches the DNA end. This CDR3 comprises 14 residues. Germline lookup yields CDR1 GTSNPN and CDR2 SVGIG (reference sequence). CDR3 sequence reads: CAWSWQTGSYEQYF. The CDR3 DNA sequence: TGTGCCTGGAGTTGGCAGACAGGCTCCTACGAGCAGTACTTC.

Details on this clone: Other DNA variants within this sample encode the same CDR3. The CDR3 region is CASSLGGSSYNEQFF. The CDR3 nucleotides are TGTGCCAGCAGCTTGGGCGGCAGCTCCTACAATGAGCAGTTCTTC. The chain recombines TRBV11-2 with TRBJ2-1; D is unclear. The CDR3 has 15 amino acids. V lost 3 bases to trimming and J lost 0 bases, with 9 bases between them. Germline CDR1 and CDR2: SGHAT and FQNNGV.

This chain uses TRBV19 with TRBJ2-3; TRBD1 agrees at 9 bases. Germline CDR1 and CDR2: LNHDA and SQIVND (reference sequence). The CDR3 sequence is 14 residues long. Trimming took 5 bases from V and 7 from J; bases not matched to a gene: 7. The CDR3 protein is CASSPGQGWNTQYF. The CDR3 DNA sequence: TGTGCCAGTAGTCCGGGACAGGGATGGAATACGCAGTATTTT.

The chain has TRBV7-9 and TRBJ2-7, with D possibly being TRBD1 (5 bases). The germline V gene has CDR1 SEHNR and CDR2 FQNEAQ (reference sequence). The CDR3 spans 14 residues. The V and J ends lost 3 bases and 1 base respectively, with 10 bases between them. CDR3 nucleotides: TGTGCCAGCAGCTTCTTCCAGGGTTCCTACGAGCAGTACTTC. Its translation is CASSFFQGSYEQYF.